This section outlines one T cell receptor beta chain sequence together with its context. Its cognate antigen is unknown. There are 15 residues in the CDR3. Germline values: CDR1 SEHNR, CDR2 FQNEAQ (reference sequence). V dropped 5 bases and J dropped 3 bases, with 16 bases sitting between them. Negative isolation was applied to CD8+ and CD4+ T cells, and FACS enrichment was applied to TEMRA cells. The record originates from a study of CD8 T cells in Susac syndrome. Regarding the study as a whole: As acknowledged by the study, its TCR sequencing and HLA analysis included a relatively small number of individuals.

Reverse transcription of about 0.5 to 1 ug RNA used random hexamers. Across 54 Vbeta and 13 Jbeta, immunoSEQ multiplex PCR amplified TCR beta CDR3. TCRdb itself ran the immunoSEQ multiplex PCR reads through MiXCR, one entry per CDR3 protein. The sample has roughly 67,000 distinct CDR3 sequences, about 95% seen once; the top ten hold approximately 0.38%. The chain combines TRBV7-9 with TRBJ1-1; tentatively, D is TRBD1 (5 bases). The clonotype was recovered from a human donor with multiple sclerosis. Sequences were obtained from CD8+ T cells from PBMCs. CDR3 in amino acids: CASSSPTGGDTEAFF. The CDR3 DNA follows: TGTGCCAGCAGCAGCCCCACGGGAGGGGACACTGAAGCTTTCTTT.